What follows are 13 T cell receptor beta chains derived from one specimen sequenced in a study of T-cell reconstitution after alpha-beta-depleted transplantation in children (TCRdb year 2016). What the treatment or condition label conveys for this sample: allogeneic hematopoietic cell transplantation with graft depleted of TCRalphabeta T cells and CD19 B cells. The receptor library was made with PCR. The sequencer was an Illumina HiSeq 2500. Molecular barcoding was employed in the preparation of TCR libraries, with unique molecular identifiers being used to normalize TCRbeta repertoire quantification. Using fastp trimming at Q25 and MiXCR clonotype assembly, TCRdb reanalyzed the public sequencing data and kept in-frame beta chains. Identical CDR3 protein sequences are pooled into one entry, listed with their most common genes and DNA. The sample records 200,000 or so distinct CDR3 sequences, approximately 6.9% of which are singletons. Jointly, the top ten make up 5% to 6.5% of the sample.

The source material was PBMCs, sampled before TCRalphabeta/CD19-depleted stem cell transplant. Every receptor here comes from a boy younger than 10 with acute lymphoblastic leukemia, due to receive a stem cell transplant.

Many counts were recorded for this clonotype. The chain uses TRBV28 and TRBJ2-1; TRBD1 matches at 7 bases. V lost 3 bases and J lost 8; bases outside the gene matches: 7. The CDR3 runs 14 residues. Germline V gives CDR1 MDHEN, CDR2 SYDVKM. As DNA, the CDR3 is TGTGCCAGCAGTTTCAGTGACAGGGTCTATGAGCAGTTCTTC. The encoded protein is CASSFSDRVYEQFF.

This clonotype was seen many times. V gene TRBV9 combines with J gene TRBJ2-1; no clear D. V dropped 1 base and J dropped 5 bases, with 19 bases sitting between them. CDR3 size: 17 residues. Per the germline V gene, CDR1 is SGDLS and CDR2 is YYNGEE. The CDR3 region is CASSVRLASQENNEQFF. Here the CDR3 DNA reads TGTGCCAGCAGCGTAAGATTAGCATCCCAGGAGAACAATGAGCAGTTCTTC. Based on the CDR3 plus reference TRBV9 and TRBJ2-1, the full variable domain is DSGVTQTPKHLITATGQRVTLRCSPRSGDLSVYWYQQSLDQGLQFLIQYYNGEERAKGNILERFSAQQFPDLHSELNLSSLELGDSALYFCASSVRLASQENNEQFFGPGTRLTVL.

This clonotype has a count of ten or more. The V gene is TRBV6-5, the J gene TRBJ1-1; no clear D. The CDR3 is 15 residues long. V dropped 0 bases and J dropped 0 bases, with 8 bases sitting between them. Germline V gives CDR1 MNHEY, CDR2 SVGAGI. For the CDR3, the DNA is TGTGCCAGCAGTTACTCGAATACCTTGAACACTGAAGCTTTCTTT. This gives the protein CASSYSNTLNTEAFF.

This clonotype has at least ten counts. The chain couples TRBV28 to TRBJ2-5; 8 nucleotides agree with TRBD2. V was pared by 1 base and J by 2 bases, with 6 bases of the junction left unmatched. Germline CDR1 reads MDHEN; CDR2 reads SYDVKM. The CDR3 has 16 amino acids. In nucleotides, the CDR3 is TGTGCCAGCAGTTTATCGCTAGCGGGCCTACAAGAGACCCAGTACTTC. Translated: CASSLSLAGLQETQYF.

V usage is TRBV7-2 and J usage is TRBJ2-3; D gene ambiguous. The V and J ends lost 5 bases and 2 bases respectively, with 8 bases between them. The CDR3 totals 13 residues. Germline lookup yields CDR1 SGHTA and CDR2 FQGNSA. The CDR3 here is CASSQEHTDTQYF. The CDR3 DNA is TGTGCCAGCAGCCAGGAGCACACAGATACGCAGTATTTT.

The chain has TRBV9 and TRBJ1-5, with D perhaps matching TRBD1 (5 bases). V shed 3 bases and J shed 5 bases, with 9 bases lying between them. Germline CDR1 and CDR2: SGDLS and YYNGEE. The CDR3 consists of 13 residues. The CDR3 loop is CASSADNHQPQHF. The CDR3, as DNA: TGTGCCAGCAGCGCGGACAACCATCAGCCCCAGCATTTT.

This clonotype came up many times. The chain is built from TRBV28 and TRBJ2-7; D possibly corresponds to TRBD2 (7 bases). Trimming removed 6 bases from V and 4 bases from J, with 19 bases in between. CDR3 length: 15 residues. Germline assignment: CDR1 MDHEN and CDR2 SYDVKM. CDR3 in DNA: TGTGCCAGCAGCCCAGAGGGGGGGCACAAATACGAGCAGTACTTC. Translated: CASSPEGGHKYEQYF. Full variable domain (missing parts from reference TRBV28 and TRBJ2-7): DVKVTQSSRYLVKRTGEKVFLECVQDMDHENMFWYRQDPGLGLRLIYFSYDVKMKEKGDIPEGYSVSREKKERFSLILESASTNQTSMYLCASSPEGGHKYEQYFGPGTRLTVT.

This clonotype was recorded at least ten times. In DNA, the CDR3 is TGTGCCAGCAGCCAAGATACGAACACTGAAGCTTTCTTT. Translation: CASSQDTNTEAFF. This chain connects TRBV4-2 to TRBJ1-1; D call uncertain. Germline V gene lookup returns CDR1 LGHNA and CDR2 YNFKEQ. V dropped 0 bases and J dropped 1 base, with 3 bases sitting between them. The CDR3 length is 13 residues.

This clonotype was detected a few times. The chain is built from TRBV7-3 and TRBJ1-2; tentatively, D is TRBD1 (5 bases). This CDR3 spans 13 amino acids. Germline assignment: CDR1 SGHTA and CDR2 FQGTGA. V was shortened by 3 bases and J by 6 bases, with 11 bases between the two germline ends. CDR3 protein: CASSLIQGDGYTF. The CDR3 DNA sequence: TGTGCCAGCAGCTTGATCCAGGGAGATGGCTACACCTTC. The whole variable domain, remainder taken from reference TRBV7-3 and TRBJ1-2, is GAGVSQTPSNKVTEKGKYVELRCDPISGHTALYWYRQSLGQGPEFLIYFQGTGAADDSGLPNDRFFAVRPEGSVSTLKIQRTERGDSAVYLCASSLIQGDGYTFGSGTRLTVV.

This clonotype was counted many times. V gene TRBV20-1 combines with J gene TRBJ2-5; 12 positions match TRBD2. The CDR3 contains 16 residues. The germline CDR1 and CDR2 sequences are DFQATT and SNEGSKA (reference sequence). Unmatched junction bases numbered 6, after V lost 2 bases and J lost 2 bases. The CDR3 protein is CSARPGLAGGQETQYF. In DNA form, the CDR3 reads TGCAGTGCTAGACCTGGGCTAGCGGGAGGGCAAGAGACCCAGTACTTC.

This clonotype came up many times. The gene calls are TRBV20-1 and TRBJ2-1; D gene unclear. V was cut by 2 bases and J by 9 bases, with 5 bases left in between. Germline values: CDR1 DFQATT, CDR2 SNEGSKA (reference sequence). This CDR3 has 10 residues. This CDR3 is CSARPGEQFF. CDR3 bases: TGCAGTGCTAGACCTGGTGAGCAGTTCTTC.

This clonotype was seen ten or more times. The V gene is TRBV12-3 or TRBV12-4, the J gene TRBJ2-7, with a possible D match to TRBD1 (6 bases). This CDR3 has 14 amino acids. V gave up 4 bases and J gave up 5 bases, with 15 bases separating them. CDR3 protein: CASSSDGWGHEQYF. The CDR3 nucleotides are TGTGCCAGCAGTTCCGACGGATGGGGGCACGAGCAGTACTTC.

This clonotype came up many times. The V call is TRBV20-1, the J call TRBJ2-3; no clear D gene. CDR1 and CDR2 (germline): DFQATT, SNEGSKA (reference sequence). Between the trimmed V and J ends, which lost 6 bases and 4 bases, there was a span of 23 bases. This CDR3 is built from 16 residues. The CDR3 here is CSASRWASQGADTQYF. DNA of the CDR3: TGCAGTGCAAGCCGGTGGGCCAGCCAAGGTGCAGATACGCAGTATTTT.